Shown below are 13 T cell receptor beta chains from a single sample sequenced in a study of blood T cell repertoires in COVID-19. Using immunoSEQ multiplex PCR, the repertoire was profiled, and TCRdb retains in-frame clones only, with some absent. The sample shows about 55,000 clones, roughly 80% of them seen only once. Material for sequencing was peripheral blood. All receptors derive from a human donor in a cohort sampled during active or convalescent COVID-19.

The chain is built from TRBV7-2 and TRBJ2-3; TRBD2 matches at 9 bases. The CDR3 runs to 19 residues. Germline lookup yields CDR1 SGHTA and CDR2 FQGNSA. V shed 5 bases and J 4 bases; nucleotides not matched to a gene: 19. CDR3 amino acids: CASSLIGPSGEKRADTQYF. CDR3 DNA: TGTGCCAGCAGCCTTATAGGGCCTAGCGGGGAGAAGAGGGCAGATACGCAGTATTTT.

Remarks on this clone: Other DNA sequences from this sample encode an identical CDR3 as well. The gene calls are TRBV6-5 and TRBJ1-1; 8 bases align to TRBD1. The J segment lost 1 base and the V segment lost 7 bases, leaving 5 bases of the junction unmatched. This CDR3 contains 14 residues. Germline V lookup: CDR1 MNHEY, CDR2 SVGAGI. CDR3 bases: TGTGCCAGCACTCCCGGACAGGGGAACACTGAAGCTTTCTTT. Translated, it gives CASTPGQGNTEAFF.

V usage is TRBV4-3 and J usage is TRBJ2-7; the D gene is possibly TRBD2 (6 bases). V was pared by 1 base and J by 3 bases, with 7 bases between. Germline V gene data show CDR1 as LGHNA and CDR2 as YSLEER. The CDR3 loop spans 13 amino acids. Here the CDR3 DNA reads TGCGCCAGCAGCCAAGTGGGAGGCTACGAGCAGTACTTC. Encoded protein: CASSQVGGYEQYF.

By share, this clone counts as large. The J gene is TRBJ1-6, the V gene TRBV6-1; 9 bases are a match to TRBD1. There are 16 residues in the CDR3. The germline gives CDR1 MNHNS, CDR2 SASEGT. The V segment lost 3 bases and the J segment 8 bases; nucleotides outside the gene matches: 8. DNA of the CDR3: TGTGCCAGCAGTGACCAACAGGGGGCTTGGGATTCACCCCTCCACTTT. It yields the protein CASSDQQGAWDSPLHF.

The chain combines TRBV7-2 with TRBJ2-2; no firm D call. This CDR3 comprises 13 residues. Germline V lookup: CDR1 SGHTA, CDR2 FQGNSA. V was trimmed by 5 bases and J by 6 bases, leaving 10 bases between them. The CDR3 loop reads CASSTTTAGELFF. The CDR3 region has the DNA TGTGCCAGCAGCACTACAACGGCCGGGGAGCTGTTTTTT.

The chain employs TRBV14 and TRBJ2-7; 7 nucleotides match TRBD1. Germline trimming cut 3 bases from V and 7 bases from J; bases unmatched to any gene: 6. The CDR3 totals 13 residues. Germline-derived CDR1 and CDR2 are SGHDN and FVKESK. The CDR3 reads CASSHPDRQEQYF. The CDR3 nucleotides are TGTGCCAGCAGCCACCCGGACAGGCAAGAGCAGTACTTC.

This chain uses TRBV30 with TRBJ1-1, with D possibly TRBD1 on 5 matching bases. V dropped 2 bases and J dropped 2 bases, with 9 bases sitting between them. CDR3 size: 13 residues. Germline values: CDR1 GTSNPN, CDR2 SVGIG (reference sequence). In nucleotides, the CDR3 is TGTGCCTGGAGTCGGGGGAGCAACACTGAAGCTTTCTTT. Translating gives CAWSRGSNTEAFF.

In this sample, this clone turned up once. The chain recombines TRBV18 with TRBJ2-3, with TRBD1 identical over 7 bases. The J segment lost 4 bases and the V segment lost 4 bases, leaving 2 bases of the junction unmatched. Germline lookup yields CDR1 KGHSH and CDR2 LQKENI. The CDR3 length is 13 residues. CDR3 sequence (DNA): TGTGCCAGCTCACGCGACAGGGCAGATACGCAGTATTTT. It encodes CASSRDRADTQYF.

V and J are TRBV5-1 and TRBJ2-2; 10 nucleotides align to TRBD2. Trimming removed 3 bases from V and 2 bases from J; junction bases left unmatched: 1. Per germline, CDR1 SGHRS and CDR2 YFSETQ. This CDR3 is 15 amino acids long. CDR3: CASSSSGGNTGELFF. CDR3 DNA: TGCGCCAGCAGCTCTAGCGGGGGAAACACCGGGGAGCTGTTTTTT.

This chain links TRBV4-2 with TRBJ1-1, with D possibly matching TRBD1 (6 bases). This CDR3 is built from 13 residues. Between the trimmed V and J ends, which lost 3 bases and 6 bases, there was a span of 11 bases. Germline V gives CDR1 LGHNA, CDR2 YNFKEQ. The CDR3 nucleotides are TGTGCCAGCAGCCACGGGGGGGGCTCTGAAGCTTTCTTT. Its protein product is CASSHGGGSEAFF.

The V and J genes are TRBV5-1 and TRBJ1-4, with a possible D match to TRBD1 (5 bases). Germline V CDR1 and CDR2: SGHRS, YFSETQ. The CDR3 consists of 18 residues. Deletions cut 2 bases from V and 1 base from J, with 18 bases between. The CDR3 reads CASSFRPRRGRTNEKLFF. CDR3 bases: TGCGCCAGCAGCTTTAGACCGCGAAGGGGTCGAACTAATGAAAAACTGTTTTTT.

The V call is TRBV14, the J call TRBJ1-2; D possibly corresponds to TRBD1 (5 bases). The CDR3 contains 15 residues. The V gene lost 0 bases and the J gene lost 3 bases, with 11 bases spanning the gap. Germline CDR1 reads SGHDN; CDR2 reads FVKESK. CDR3 sequence (DNA): TGTGCCAGCAGCCAAGAGGTCAGGGCATACTATGGCTACACCTTC. Translated, it gives CASSQEVRAYYGYTF.

The CDR3 reads CASSQAPGFRQFF. DNA for the CDR3: TGCGCCAGCAGCCAAGCGCCAGGGTTTCGGCAGTTCTTC. The chain combines TRBV4-3 with TRBJ2-1; perhaps TRBD1 as D (5 bases). The CDR3 length is 13 residues. V was shortened by 1 base and J by 12 bases, with 13 bases between the two germline ends. Germline CDR1 is LGHNA and CDR2 is YSLEER.